Listed below are T cell receptor beta chains from one sample, sequenced in a study of cytomegalovirus exposure and HLA in healthy donors. This table comes from immunoSEQ multiplex PCR, and its TCRdb copy is limited to in-frame clones, with some not included. The table shows about 170,000 clones, with around 85% occurring only once. The specimen was PBMCs. Receptors originate from a male donor in good health and CMV-seronegative. Each CDR3 is given with its conserved first and last residue. D genes are given only for firm matches. Size tells how often a clone was seen (once, few, many) or the class of an expanded clone, and some rows leave it out.

TGTGCCAGCAGTGACGGCCCGACTGACTCTGGGGCCAACGTCCTGACTTTC,CASSDGPTDSGANVLTF,TRBV6-1,.,.,TRBJ2-6
TGTGCCAGCCTTCCGGGACAGGGGCTCCACCAAGAGACCCAGTACTTC,CASLPGQGLHQETQYF,TRBV27,TRBD1,.,TRBJ2-5
TGTGCCAGCTCACCGACGGACAGGGGACAGACCCAGTACTTC,CASSPTDRGQTQYF,TRBV18,TRBD1,few,TRBJ2-5
TGTGCCAGCAGCTCGCTTGGACAGAGCACAGATACGCAGTATTTT,CASSSLGQSTDTQYF,TRBV11-2,.,.,TRBJ2-3
TGTGCCAGCAGTCCAGACAGGGAGGCGGGTCAGCCCCAGCATTTT,CASSPDREAGQPQHF,TRBV6-4,TRBD1,once,TRBJ1-5
TGTGCCAGCAGCTTAGTTTCAGGGACAGAGCTTTATGGCTACACCTTC,CASSLVSGTELYGYTF,TRBV7-2,TRBD1,.,TRBJ1-2
TGTGCCAGCAGCTTGTCCCCAGGGGTGAACACTGAAGCTTTCTTT,CASSLSPGVNTEAFF,TRBV5-4,.,few,TRBJ1-1
TGTGCCAGCTCCCCCAACCCGGACAGTGGAAACACCATATATTTT,CASSPNPDSGNTIYF,TRBV18,.,once,TRBJ1-3
TGCAGCGTTGTTAACAGGGCGGATGGCTACACCTTC,CSVVNRADGYTF,TRBV29-1,.,few,TRBJ1-2
TGTGCCAGCAGCTTATCTCAGGGGTGGGCGGTGAACACTGAAGCTTTCTTT,CASSLSQGWAVNTEAFF,TRBV11-2,.,.,TRBJ1-1
TGTGCCGTTAGACAGATGAACACTGAAGCTTTCTTT,CAVRQMNTEAFF,TRBV10-3,.,.,TRBJ1-1
TGTGCCAGCTGTCAATTTCCCTATAGCAATCAGCCCCAGCATTTT,CASCQFPYSNQPQHF,TRBV2,.,few,TRBJ1-5
TGCGCCAGCAGCTACCAAGGGAGTGGTACGCAGTATTTT,CASSYQGSGTQYF,TRBV5-1,.,once,TRBJ2-3
TGTGCCAGCAGCTTGACTAGCACAAGAACCGGGGAGCTGTTTTTT,CASSLTSTRTGELFF,TRBV5-4,.,.,TRBJ2-2
TGCAGCGTTGAAAGGAGAAGCGACACTGAAGCTTTCTTT,CSVERRSDTEAFF,TRBV29-1,.,.,TRBJ1-1
TGTGCCAGCAGTTACTCGCCAGGGCCCTCGCCCCTCCACTTT,CASSYSPGPSPLHF,TRBV6-5,.,few,TRBJ1-6
TGTGCCAGCAGCTTACAGCGAAGGGAGGAAAAACTGTTTTTT,CASSLQRREEKLFF,TRBV5-6,.,.,TRBJ1-4
TGCGCCAGCAGTGAAGGGGTCTTAGCGGGGCTCTCCTACAATGAGCAGTTCTTC,CASSEGVLAGLSYNEQFF,TRBV10-1,TRBD2,.,TRBJ2-1
TGTGCCAGCAGCCGCGGGCCGACCTCCTATAATTCACCCCTCCACTTT,CASSRGPTSYNSPLHF,TRBV11-2,.,.,TRBJ1-6
TGTGCCAGCAGTCTACTTCAGGGCAATCAGCCCCAGCATTTT,CASSLLQGNQPQHF,TRBV27,.,.,TRBJ1-5
TGTGCCAGCAGTACAGGGTACTCTGGGGCCAACGTCCTGACTTTC,CASSTGYSGANVLTF,TRBV6-1,.,.,TRBJ2-6
TGTGCCAGCAGTTACGGGACAGGGATAGGTACTGAAGCTTTCTTT,CASSYGTGIGTEAFF,TRBV6-5,TRBD1,.,TRBJ1-1
TGTGCCAGCACAAAGGAGGGCTCTGGGGCCAACGTCCTGACTTTC,CASTKEGSGANVLTF,TRBV7-9,.,.,TRBJ2-6
TGTGCCAGCAGTTTATCCGGTTCGTTGAACACTGAAGCTTTCTTT,CASSLSGSLNTEAFF,TRBV27,.,.,TRBJ1-1
TGTGCCAGTATGCGGGAGTTCACTGAAGCTTTCTTT,CASMREFTEAFF,TRBV19,.,.,TRBJ1-1
TGCGCCAGCAGCCCCCGACGGAGCTCTGGAAACACCATATATTTT,CASSPRRSSGNTIYF,TRBV4-1,.,few,TRBJ1-3
TGCGCCAGCAGCTTGGGTGGGGGACAGAGTAACTATGGCTACACCTTC,CASSLGGGQSNYGYTF,TRBV5-1,TRBD1,.,TRBJ1-2
TGTGCCAGCAGTGGAAACCGGGATAAGAATTCACCCCTCCACTTT,CASSGNRDKNSPLHF,TRBV6-5,.,.,TRBJ1-6
TGTGCCAGAAGCCCCGGACAGGGGGCAACGAGGAATGGCTACACCTTC,CARSPGQGATRNGYTF,TRBV5-3,TRBD1,.,TRBJ1-2
TGTGCCAGCAGCTTAATGGGACTTCCCCAATCGGGGCCCCAGCATTTT,CASSLMGLPQSGPQHF,TRBV5-6,.,.,TRBJ1-5
TGCGCCAGCAGCTTGAGCAGCAGGGTGGAAGGGCCCCAGCATTTT,CASSLSSRVEGPQHF,TRBV5-1,.,.,TRBJ1-5
TGTGCCAGCAGCTTAGGACAGGGAATCTCTGGGGCCAACGTCCTGACTTTC,CASSLGQGISGANVLTF,TRBV7-2,TRBD1,.,TRBJ2-6
TGTGCCAGCAGTTCCGGGACAGGGAACACCGGGGAGCTGTTTTTT,CASSSGTGNTGELFF,TRBV6-1,TRBD1,few,TRBJ2-2
TGTGCCAGCGGGCCCAGACCAGAGACCCAGTACTTC,CASGPRPETQYF,TRBV9,.,.,TRBJ2-5
TGCGCCAGCAGCCAGGAAACAGAGTATAACTATGGCTACACCTTC,CASSQETEYNYGYTF,TRBV4-1,.,.,TRBJ1-2
TGTGCCAGCAGTTACGCCTTGGGGGGAATCGGGACTGAAGCTTTCTTT,CASSYALGGIGTEAFF,TRBV6-6,.,.,TRBJ1-1
TGCGCCAGCAGCTTGGACTTGATGAGGTTTGGGAACACTGAAGCTTTCTTT,CASSLDLMRFGNTEAFF,TRBV5-1,.,.,TRBJ1-1
TGTGCCAGCAGCCCCGGTAGTTACACAGATACGCAGTATTTT,CASSPGSYTDTQYF,TRBV11-1,.,.,TRBJ2-3
TGTGCCAGCAGCTGGGGACAGGAGCCCTATGGCTACACCTTC,CASSWGQEPYGYTF,TRBV5-4,TRBD1,.,TRBJ1-2
TGTGCCAGCTCACCAGGCCGGGGAGAAGGCGGCTACACCTTC,CASSPGRGEGGYTF,TRBV18,.,.,TRBJ1-2
TGTGCCAGTAGTCGGACAGGGGCTAATCAGCCCCAGCATTTT,CASSRTGANQPQHF,TRBV19,TRBD1,.,TRBJ1-5